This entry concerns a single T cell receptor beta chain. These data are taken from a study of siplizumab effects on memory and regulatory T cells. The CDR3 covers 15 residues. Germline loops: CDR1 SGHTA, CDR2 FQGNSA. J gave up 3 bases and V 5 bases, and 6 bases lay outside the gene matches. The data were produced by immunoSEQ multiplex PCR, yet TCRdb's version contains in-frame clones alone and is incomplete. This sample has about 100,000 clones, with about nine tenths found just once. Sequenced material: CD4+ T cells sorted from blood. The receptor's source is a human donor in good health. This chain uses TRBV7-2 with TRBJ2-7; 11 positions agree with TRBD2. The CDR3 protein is CASSATSGDNYEQYF. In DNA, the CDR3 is TGTGCCAGCAGCGCGACTAGCGGGGATAACTACGAGCAGTACTTC.